This T cell receptor (beta chain) emerged from a study of identifying expanded T cells in peripheral blood. There are 13 residues in the CDR3. Germline lookup yields CDR1 MNHEY and CDR2 SVGAGI. Trimming pared 6 bases from V and 7 bases from J, leaving 15 bases between. The repertoire was sequenced with immunoSEQ multiplex PCR; TCRdb's copy has only in-frame clones and lacks some. The sample contains about 120,000 clones, 84% of which appear only once. Healthy donors had no documented immune events, such as infections, while sampled. Sequencing was done on a sample of blood. The rearrangement joins TRBV6-5 to TRBJ2-5, with D perhaps being TRBD1 or TRBD2 (5 bases each). This clonotype was sampled from a person aged 18-70 years in good health. CDR3 residues: CASSSPGRGTQYF. The CDR3, as DNA: TGTGCCAGCAGCTCCCCAGGGAGAGGGACCCAGTACTTC.